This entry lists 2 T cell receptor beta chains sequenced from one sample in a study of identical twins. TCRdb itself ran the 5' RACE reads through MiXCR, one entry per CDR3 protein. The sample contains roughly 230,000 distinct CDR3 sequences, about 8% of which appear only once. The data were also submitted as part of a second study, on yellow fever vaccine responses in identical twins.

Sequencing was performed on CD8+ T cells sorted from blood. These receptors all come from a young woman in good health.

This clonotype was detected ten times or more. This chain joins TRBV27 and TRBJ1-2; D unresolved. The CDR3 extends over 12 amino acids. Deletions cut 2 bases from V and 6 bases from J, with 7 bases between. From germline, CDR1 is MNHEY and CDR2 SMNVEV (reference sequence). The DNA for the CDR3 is TGTGCCAGCAGTTTAGCTGGGGATGGCTACACCTTC. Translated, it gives CASSLAGDGYTF.

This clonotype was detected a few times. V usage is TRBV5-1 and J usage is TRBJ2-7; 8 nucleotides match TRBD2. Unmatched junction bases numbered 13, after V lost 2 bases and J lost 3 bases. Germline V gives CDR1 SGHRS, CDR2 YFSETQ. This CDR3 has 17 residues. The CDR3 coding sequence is TGCGCCAGCAGCTTCAGGACTAGCCTCTACGAGTTCTACGAGCAGTACTTC. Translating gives CASSFRTSLYEFYEQYF.